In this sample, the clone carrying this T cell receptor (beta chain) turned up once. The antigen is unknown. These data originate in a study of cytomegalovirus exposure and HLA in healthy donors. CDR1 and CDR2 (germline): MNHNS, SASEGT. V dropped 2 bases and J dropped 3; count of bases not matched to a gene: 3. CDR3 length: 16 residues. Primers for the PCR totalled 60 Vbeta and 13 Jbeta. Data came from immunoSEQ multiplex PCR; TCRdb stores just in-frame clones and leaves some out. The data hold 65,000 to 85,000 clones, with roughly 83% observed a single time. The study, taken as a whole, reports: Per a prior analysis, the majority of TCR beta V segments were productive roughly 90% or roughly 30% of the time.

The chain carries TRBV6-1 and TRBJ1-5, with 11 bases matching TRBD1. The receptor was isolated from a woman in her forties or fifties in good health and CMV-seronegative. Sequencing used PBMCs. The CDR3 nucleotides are TGTGCCAGCAGTGAAAGGGACAGGGGGTTCAATCAGCCCCAGCATTTT. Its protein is CASSERDRGFNQPQHF.